The 16 T cell receptor beta chains below come from one sample, sequenced in a study of blood T cell repertoires in COVID-19. The protocol was immunoSEQ multiplex PCR, while the TCRdb copy is restricted to in-frame clones and leaves out a portion. The repertoire holds 150,000 or so clones, with roughly four fifths as singletons. Source material: peripheral blood. All receptors derive from a human donor with acute or convalescent COVID-19. The donor label of this sample is uncertain.

The chain carries TRBV11-2 and TRBJ1-5; D unclear. The CDR3 totals 15 residues. The germline V and J ends were trimmed by 5 bases and 7 bases, with 18 bases remaining between them. Germline values: CDR1 SGHAT, CDR2 FQNNGV. The CDR3 sequence: CASSLIPSPGQPQHF. CDR3 in DNA: TGTGCCAGCAGCCTCATCCCTTCCCCCGGGCAGCCCCAGCATTTT.

The chain combines TRBV5-4 with TRBJ2-3, with TRBD2 matching 9 bases. CDR1 SGHNT and CDR2 YYREEE come from the germline V gene (reference sequence). Trimming removed 4 bases from V and 2 bases from J; junction bases left unmatched: 5. The CDR3 contains 15 residues. CDR3 region: CASSPQRGATDTQYF. CDR3 nucleotides: TGTGCCAGCAGCCCCCAGCGGGGGGCCACAGATACGCAGTATTTT.

The genes are TRBV11-3 and TRBJ1-1; 7 bases match TRBD1. V trimming: 5 bases; J trimming: 0 bases; junction bases outside the gene matches: 6. Germline CDR1 reads SGHNT; CDR2 reads YENEEA. The CDR3 covers 15 residues. This CDR3 is CASSKGGRLNTEAFF. In DNA, the CDR3 is TGTGCCAGCAGCAAAGGGGGCAGATTGAACACTGAAGCTTTCTTT.

The V gene is TRBV19, the J gene TRBJ2-7; 9 bases agree with TRBD1. This CDR3 has 17 residues. Germline assignment: CDR1 LNHDA and CDR2 SQIVND (reference sequence). V was pared by 5 bases and J by 5 bases, with 16 bases of the junction left unmatched. This chain's CDR3 is CASSLKTTGTGPHEQYF. The CDR3 bases are TGTGCCAGTAGTTTAAAAACTACCGGGACAGGGCCCCACGAGCAGTACTTC.

The chain uses TRBV4-1 and TRBJ2-3; a weak D match, TRBD2 (6 bases). This CDR3 spans 18 amino acids. CDR1 MGHRA and CDR2 YSYEKL come from the germline V gene. The germline V and J ends were trimmed by 4 bases and 5 bases, with 25 bases remaining between them. CDR3 residues: CASSREGGAPGQGDTQYF. The CDR3 DNA follows: TGCGCCAGCAGCCGGGAAGGCGGGGCTCCTGGGCAGGGAGATACGCAGTATTTT.

This rearrangement joins TRBV6-6 to TRBJ1-5, with a tentative D call TRBD1 (5 bases). V lost 3 bases to trimming and J lost 3 bases, with 9 bases between them. This CDR3 has 14 amino acids. Germline V CDR1 and CDR2: MNHNY, SVGAGI (reference sequence). The CDR3 DNA sequence: TGTGCCAGCAGTTATAGGGGATACAATCAGCCCCAGCATTTT. Amino acids: CASSYRGYNQPQHF.

The chain combines TRBV4-2 with TRBJ2-3, with 10 bases fitting TRBD2. The CDR3 contains 20 residues. Germline V gene lookup returns CDR1 LGHNA and CDR2 YNFKEQ. After removal of 0 bases from V and 2 bases from J, the junction contained 14 bases not matched to a gene. The CDR3: CASSQDKASGGLSYTDTQYF. The CDR3 bases are TGTGCCAGCAGCCAAGATAAGGCTAGCGGGGGCCTATCCTACACAGATACGCAGTATTTT.

The rearrangement joins TRBV5-1 to TRBJ1-2, with D possibly matching TRBD1 (5 bases). V dropped 5 bases and J dropped 3 bases, with 14 bases sitting between them. There are 14 residues in the CDR3. Germline V gene data show CDR1 as SGHRS and CDR2 as YFSETQ. The CDR3, as DNA: TGCGCCAGCAGAGAACAGGCAAGGGACTATGGCTACACCTTC. This encodes CASREQARDYGYTF.

V gene TRBV20-1 combines with J gene TRBJ1-1, with D perhaps TRBD1 (5 bases). Germline V gives CDR1 DFQATT, CDR2 SNEGSKA (reference sequence). Trimming stripped 2 bases from V and 13 bases from J, with 11 bases between. The CDR3 consists of 10 residues. CDR3 sequence (DNA): TGCAGTGCTAGACTTGGGGGGGATTTCTTT. Its translation: CSARLGGDFF.

V gene TRBV19 combines with J gene TRBJ2-3; 12 bases align to TRBD2. The CDR3 is made up of 17 amino acids. Germline V gene lookup returns CDR1 LNHDA and CDR2 SQIVND (reference sequence). V shed 6 bases and J 2 bases; nucleotides not matched to a gene: 9. The CDR3 protein is CASRVSSGGGHTDTQYF. DNA for the CDR3: TGTGCCAGTAGAGTCTCTAGCGGGGGGGGCCACACAGATACGCAGTATTTT.

This chain uses TRBV18 with TRBJ1-4, with 7 bases lining up with TRBD1. Germline CDR1 reads KGHSH; CDR2 reads LQKENI. The CDR3 has 16 amino acids. V gave up 4 bases and J gave up 4 bases; unmatched junction bases: 9. This CDR3 is CASSLNRDSVNEKLFF. In DNA, the CDR3 is TGTGCCAGCTCACTGAACCGGGACAGCGTTAATGAAAAACTGTTTTTT.

The rearrangement uses TRBV7-9 and TRBJ1-2; tentative D call: TRBD1 (6 bases). CDR1 and CDR2 from the germline V gene are SEHNR and FQNEAQ (reference sequence). The germline V and J ends were trimmed by 6 bases and 8 bases, with 22 bases remaining between them. There are 15 residues in the CDR3. The CDR3 nucleotides are TGTGCCAGCAGACCCACAGGGAAGGAATCCAAAGGCTACACCTTC. The encoded protein is CASRPTGKESKGYTF.

The rearrangement joins TRBV2 to TRBJ1-5; no reliable D call. The CDR3 is 13 amino acids. Germline V CDR1 and CDR2: SNHLY, FYNNEI. Deletions cut 6 bases from V and 4 bases from J, with 10 bases between. The CDR3 sequence is CASRLTGNQPQHF. The CDR3 bases are TGTGCCAGCAGGTTGACGGGGAATCAGCCCCAGCATTTT.

The genes are TRBV3-1 (or the pseudogene TRBV3-2) and TRBJ1-2; D gene ambiguous. CDR1 and CDR2 from the germline V gene are LGHDT and YNNKEL (reference sequence). The CDR3 has 14 residues. The V end lost 4 bases, the J end lost 4 bases, and 13 bases lay between the germline ends. DNA of the CDR3: TGTGCCAGCAGCCCGAACTACGCCTCCTATGGCTACACCTTC. Its translation: CASSPNYASYGYTF.

The rearrangement uses TRBV5-8 and TRBJ2-6; D possibly corresponds to TRBD2 (5 bases). Trimming shortened V by 4 bases and J by 0 bases, and 8 bases separated the two germline ends. The CDR3 runs to 15 residues. Germline V gene data show CDR1 as SGHTS and CDR2 as YDEGEE. CDR3 protein: CASSPGFSGANVLTF. CDR3 DNA sequence: TGTGCCAGCAGCCCGGGGTTCTCTGGGGCCAACGTCCTGACTTTC.

The chain carries TRBV5-1 and TRBJ2-1, with D unclear. Germline-derived CDR1 and CDR2 are SGHRS and YFSETQ. The CDR3 totals 14 residues. V shed 1 base and J shed 4 bases, with 9 bases lying between them. The CDR3: CASSLPQVYNEQFF. The CDR3 nucleotides read TGCGCCAGCAGCTTGCCGCAGGTTTACAATGAGCAGTTCTTC.